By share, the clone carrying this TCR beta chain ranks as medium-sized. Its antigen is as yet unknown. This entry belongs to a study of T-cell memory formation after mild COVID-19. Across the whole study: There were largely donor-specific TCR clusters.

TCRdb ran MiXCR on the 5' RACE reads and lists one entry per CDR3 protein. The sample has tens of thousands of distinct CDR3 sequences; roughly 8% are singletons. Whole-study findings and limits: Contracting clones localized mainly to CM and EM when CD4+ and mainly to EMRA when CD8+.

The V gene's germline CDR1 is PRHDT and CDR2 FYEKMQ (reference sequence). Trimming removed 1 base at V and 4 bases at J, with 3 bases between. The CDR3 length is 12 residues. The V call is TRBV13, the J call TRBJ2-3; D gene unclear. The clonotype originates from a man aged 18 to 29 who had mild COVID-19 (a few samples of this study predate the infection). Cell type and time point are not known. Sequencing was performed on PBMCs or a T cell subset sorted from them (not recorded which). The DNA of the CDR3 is TGTGCCAGCAGCTTAGACGCAGATACGCAGTATTTT. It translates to CASSLDADTQYF.